These 25 T cell receptor beta chains originate from one sample sequenced in a study of blood T cell repertoires in COVID-19 (dated by TCRdb to the early 2020s). The library was built by means of the immunoSEQ multiplex PCR assay. In its TCRdb copy, this immuneACCESS table keeps in-frame sequences only and misses some clones. Where compared with another copy, unresolved V genes explain less than half of these, and the others have no known cause. Here the sample has over 200,000 clones; 80% to 90% occur a single time. 1.9% of the sample is in the top ten clones. Sequencing was performed on PBMCs or T cells enriched from blood (not recorded which). The receptors were gathered from a woman between 45 and 60 years old who had recovered from COVID-19.

The V call is TRBV27, the J call TRBJ1-4; 7 nucleotides align to TRBD1. Unmatched junction bases numbered 8, after V lost 5 bases and J lost 5 bases. Germline-derived CDR1 and CDR2 are MNHEY and SMNVEV (reference sequence). This CDR3 has 15 amino acids. The CDR3 coding sequence is TGTGCCAGCAGTCAGATGGGACAGAGGAATGAAAAACTGTTTTTT. Translating it yields CASSQMGQRNEKLFF. Using reference TRBV27 and TRBJ1-4 for the parts outside the CDR3, the full variable domain is EAQVTQNPRYLITVTGKKLTVTCSQNMNHEYMSWYRQDPGLGLRQIYYSMNVEVTDKGDVPEGYKVSRKEKRNFPLILESPSPNQTSLYFCASSQMGQRNEKLFFGSGTQLSVL.

The chain has TRBV11-2 and TRBJ2-5; 7 nucleotides align to TRBD1. V was pared by 0 bases and J by 5 bases, with 6 bases of the junction left unmatched. Germline V CDR1 and CDR2: SGHAT, FQNNGV. The CDR3 consists of 15 residues. The CDR3 bases are TGTGCCAGCAGCTTAGATCAAGGGGGCGGGGAGACCCAGTACTTC. Protein sequence: CASSLDQGGGETQYF. The full variable domain, rest sourced from reference TRBV11-2 and TRBJ2-5, is EAGVAQSPRYKIIEKRQSVAFWCNPISGHATLYWYQQILGQGPKLLIQFQNNGVVDDSQLPKDRFSAERLKGVDSTLKIQPAKLEDSAVYLCASSLDQGGGETQYFGPGTRLLVL.

The rearrangement joins TRBV2 to TRBJ2-6, with a tentative D call TRBD2 (6 bases). This CDR3 has 17 residues. Trimming stripped 1 base from V and 4 bases from J, with 14 bases between. Germline loops: CDR1 SNHLY, CDR2 FYNNEI. The CDR3 is CASSEGRRDSGANVLTF. CDR3 in DNA: TGTGCCAGCAGTGAAGGAAGAAGGGACTCCGGGGCCAACGTCCTGACTTTC.

The CDR3 is CATSDGARGTQYF. The CDR3 coding sequence is TGTGCCACCAGTGACGGGGCCAGGGGGACCCAGTACTTC. V gene TRBV24-1 combines with J gene TRBJ2-5; a weak D match, TRBD1 (6 bases). This CDR3 region has 13 residues. Trimming stripped 4 bases from V and 7 bases from J, with 12 bases between. Germline CDR1 and CDR2: KGHDR and SFDVKD.

The chain links TRBV5-1 to TRBJ2-1; 10 nucleotides align to TRBD2. Trimming took 5 bases from V and 7 from J; bases not matched to a gene: 12. The CDR3 runs 16 residues. The germline gives CDR1 SGHRS, CDR2 YFSETQ. CDR3 nucleotide sequence: TGCGCCAGCAGTTCTCTGCCGGGACTAGCGCGGAATGAGCAGTTCTTC. It yields the protein CASSSLPGLARNEQFF.

V is TRBV2 and J is TRBJ1-5; TRBD1 matches 10 bases. Germline loops: CDR1 SNHLY, CDR2 FYNNEI. After removal of 6 bases from V and 7 bases from J, the junction contained 6 bases not matched to a gene. The CDR3 is 14 amino acids. The CDR3 bases are TGTGCCAGCAGCCTCGACAGGGGGCGGCAGCCCCAGCATTTT. Amino acid sequence: CASSLDRGRQPQHF.

The chain couples TRBV11-2 to TRBJ2-7; 8 nucleotides line up with TRBD1. V was clipped by 5 bases and J by 2 bases; unmatched bases: 8. The germline CDR1 and CDR2 sequences are SGHAT and FQNNGV. The CDR3 sequence is 15 residues long. The CDR3 region has the DNA TGTGCCAGCAGCCCGGGACAGGTCAAGACCTACGAGCAGTACTTC. Translating gives CASSPGQVKTYEQYF.

The chain joins TRBV9 to TRBJ1-2; 8 nucleotides line up with TRBD1. The CDR3 runs to 14 residues. Per the germline V gene, CDR1 is SGDLS and CDR2 is YYNGEE. V gave up 4 bases and J gave up 8 bases; unmatched junction bases: 10. CDR3 DNA: TGTGCCAGCAGCCATATCCAGGGGGCTAGCGGCTACACCTTC. This encodes CASSHIQGASGYTF. The full variable domain, with the rest looked up from reference TRBV9 and TRBJ1-2, is DSGVTQTPKHLITATGQRVTLRCSPRSGDLSVYWYQQSLDQGLQFLIQYYNGEERAKGNILERFSAQQFPDLHSELNLSSLELGDSALYFCASSHIQGASGYTFGSGTRLTVV.

The chain uses TRBV14 and TRBJ1-1; 7 positions agree with TRBD1. CDR3 length: 15 residues. Germline CDR1 SGHDN, CDR2 FVKESK. Trimming cost V 4 bases and J 5 bases; bases outside gene matches: 10. The chain's CDR3 is CASSRDRANPTEAFF. CDR3 DNA sequence: TGTGCCAGCAGCCGTGACAGGGCGAACCCAACTGAAGCTTTCTTT.

The gene calls are TRBV10-3 and TRBJ2-5, with 11 bases that match TRBD2. CDR1 is ENHRY, CDR2 SYGVKD, per germline. V was clipped by 6 bases and J by 3 bases; unmatched bases: 6. The CDR3 runs 15 residues. For the CDR3, the DNA is TGTGCCATCAGCCGGGCGGGACTAGCGGAAGAGACCCAGTACTTC. It is translated as CAISRAGLAEETQYF.

This CDR3 is CASSLLGGEGTGELFF. The CDR3 region has the DNA TGTGCCAGCAGTTTATTAGGGGGCGAGGGCACCGGGGAGCTGTTTTTT. The gene calls are TRBV27 and TRBJ2-2; 7 bases agree with TRBD1. The germline V gene encodes CDR1 MNHEY and CDR2 SMNVEV (reference sequence). This CDR3 is 16 amino acids long. V dropped 1 base and J dropped 4; count of bases not matched to a gene: 6.

J is TRBJ1-5 and V is TRBV7-8; D unresolved. The CDR3 extends over 12 amino acids. Trimming took off 5 bases at V and 7 bases at J, with 9 bases between the two ends. Per the germline V gene, CDR1 is SGHVS and CDR2 is FQNEAQ. CDR3: CASSLPPQPQHF. For the CDR3, the DNA is TGTGCCAGCAGCCTCCCCCCCCAGCCCCAGCATTTT.

V is TRBV10-1 and J is TRBJ2-7; D is possibly TRBD2 (5 bases). V was shortened by 8 bases and J by 3 bases, with 20 bases between the two germline ends. This CDR3 region has 15 residues. CDR1 and CDR2 (germline): WNHNN, SYGVQD (reference sequence). In nucleotides, the CDR3 is TGCGCCAGCCTAAGAGTGCAGCGGATATTCTACGAGCAGTACTTC. As protein: CASLRVQRIFYEQYF.

To note about this clone: One end of the junction fails to match germline, which may point to a read error. V gene TRBV28 combines with J gene TRBJ2-7; 7 bases agree with TRBD1. Germline V CDR1 and CDR2: MDHEN, SYDVKM. The length of the CDR3 is 12 residues. The CDR3 region is CASSSQGYGQYF. The CDR3 DNA reads TGTGCCAGCAGCTCACAGGGGTACGGGCAGTACTTC.

The CDR3 DNA sequence: TGTGCCAGCGGTCTAACCGACCCGACTGCCGGGGTGGCTTTCTTT. Its translation is CASGLTDPTAGVAFF. The genes are TRBV2 and TRBJ1-1; the D is unclear. This CDR3 comprises 15 residues. V dropped 8 bases and J dropped 11 bases, with 27 bases sitting between them. From germline, CDR1 is SNHLY and CDR2 FYNNEI.

This clone was picked up many times. The chain uses TRBV19 and TRBJ2-1; TRBD2 might be the D (6 bases). CDR1 is LNHDA, CDR2 SQIVND, per germline (reference sequence). The V end was cut by 3 bases, the J end by 5 bases, with 14 bases between. The CDR3 has 15 amino acids. CDR3 sequence (DNA): TGTGCCAGTAGTATTGAGTTTGCGGGGCACAATGAGCAGTTCTTC. This translates into CASSIEFAGHNEQFF.

The genes are TRBV30 and TRBJ1-4; weak D call: TRBD1 (5 bases). CDR1 is GTSNPN and CDR2 is SVGIG in the germline V gene (reference sequence). With 0 bases removed from V and 8 bases from J, the gap between germline ends came to 13 bases. This CDR3 is built from 14 residues. CDR3 in amino acids: CAWSVGQGDEKLFF. CDR3 DNA: TGTGCCTGGAGTGTGGGGCAGGGCGACGAAAAACTGTTTTTT.

This clone was counted once. V gene TRBV27 combines with J gene TRBJ2-7; TRBD2 agrees at 11 bases. J was trimmed by 4 bases and V by 2 bases; bases with no gene match: 4. The CDR3 is 15 residues long. CDR1 MNHEY and CDR2 SMNVEV come from the germline V gene (reference sequence). The CDR3 region is CASSLTSGSIYEQYF. CDR3 DNA: TGTGCCAGCAGTTTAACTAGCGGGAGTATTTACGAGCAGTACTTC.

CDR3 bases: TGTGCCAGCACCGGTTACAGGGGATCGGGTGAAAAACTGTTTTTT. This codes for CASTGYRGSGEKLFF. The chain combines TRBV27 with TRBJ1-4, with 7 bases lining up with TRBD1. With V trimmed by 7 bases and J by 7 bases, 12 bases remained unmatched. This CDR3 comprises 15 residues. The germline V gene encodes CDR1 MNHEY and CDR2 SMNVEV (reference sequence).

V gene TRBV4-2 combines with J gene TRBJ1-6, with D possibly matching TRBD1 (5 bases). The CDR3 length is 16 residues. V was clipped by 6 bases and J by 10 bases, with 22 bases between them. The germline V gene has CDR1 LGHNA and CDR2 YNFKEQ. Written as DNA, the CDR3 is TGTGCCAGCAGTGGGAAGGGCAGGGAGGAGTGGTCACCCCTCCACTTT. It codes for CASSGKGREEWSPLHF.

The chain recombines TRBV7-9 with TRBJ2-1; tentatively, D is TRBD2 (5 bases). Germline assignment: CDR1 SEHNR and CDR2 FQNEAQ (reference sequence). The V end lost 4 bases, the J end lost 0 bases, and 16 bases lay between the germline ends. CDR3 length equals 17 residues. The chain's CDR3 is CASSWSAGRSSYNEQFF. CDR3 coding DNA: TGTGCCAGCAGCTGGTCCGCGGGTCGGAGCTCCTACAATGAGCAGTTCTTC. Complete variable domain (other parts from reference TRBV7-9 and TRBJ2-1): DTGVSQNPRHKITKRGQNVTFRCDPISEHNRLYWYRQTLGQGPEFLTYFQNEAQLEKSRLLSDRFSAERPKGSFSTLEIQRTEQGDSAMYLCASSWSAGRSSYNEQFFGPGTRLTVL.

This clone was counted a few times. The rearrangement uses TRBV29-1 and TRBJ2-3; 13 bases line up with TRBD2. Germline assignment: CDR1 SQVTM and CDR2 ANQGSEA. Trimming cost V 4 bases and J 2 bases; bases outside gene matches: 9. The CDR3 has 17 amino acids. CDR3 bases: TGCAGCGTTGCGGGGGGGACTAGCGGGAAAAACACAGATACGCAGTATTTT. Protein product: CSVAGGTSGKNTDTQYF.

V and J are TRBV6-4 and TRBJ1-1; 8 bases fit TRBD1. Trimming removed 6 bases from V and 1 base from J; junction bases left unmatched: 4. Germline V gene sequence: CDR1 MRHNA, CDR2 SNTAGT. The CDR3 runs to 14 residues. CDR3 sequence reads: CASRSDRENTEAFF. The DNA for the CDR3 is TGTGCCAGCAGATCGGACAGGGAGAACACTGAAGCTTTCTTT.

The gene calls are TRBV19 and TRBJ2-7, with 9 bases matching TRBD2. V shed 6 bases, J shed 3 bases, and the junction held 3 bases outside the gene matches. This CDR3 spans 13 amino acids. In germline, CDR1 is LNHDA, CDR2 SQIVND (reference sequence). This chain's CDR3 is CASRVSGSYEQYF. The CDR3 coding sequence is TGTGCCAGTAGGGTTAGCGGGAGCTACGAGCAGTACTTC.

The chain employs TRBV6-5 and TRBJ1-1, with D possibly TRBD1 on 5 matching bases. CDR3 length equals 15 residues. Germline V gives CDR1 MNHEY, CDR2 SVGAGI. Trimming cost V 2 bases and J 0 bases, with 10 bases left between them. CDR3 loop: CASSYVTGMNTEAFF. CDR3 sequence (DNA): TGTGCCAGCAGTTACGTTACAGGAATGAACACTGAAGCTTTCTTT.